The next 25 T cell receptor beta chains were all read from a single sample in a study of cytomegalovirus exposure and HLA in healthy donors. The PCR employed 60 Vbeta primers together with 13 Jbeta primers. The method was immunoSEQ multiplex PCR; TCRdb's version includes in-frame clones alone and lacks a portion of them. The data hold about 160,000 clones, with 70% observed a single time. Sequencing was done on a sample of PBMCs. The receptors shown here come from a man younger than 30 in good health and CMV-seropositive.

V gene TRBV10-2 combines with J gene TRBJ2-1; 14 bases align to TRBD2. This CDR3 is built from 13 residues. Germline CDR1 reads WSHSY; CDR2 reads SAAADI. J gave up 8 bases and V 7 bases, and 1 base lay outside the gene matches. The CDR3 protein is CASKTSGRDEQFF. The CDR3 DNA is TGCGCCAGCAAGACTAGCGGGAGGGATGAGCAGTTCTTC.

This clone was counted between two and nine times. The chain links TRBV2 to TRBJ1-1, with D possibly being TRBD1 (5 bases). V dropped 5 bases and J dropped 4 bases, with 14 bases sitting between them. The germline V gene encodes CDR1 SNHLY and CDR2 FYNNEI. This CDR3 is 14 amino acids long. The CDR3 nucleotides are TGTGCCAGCAGTTCCCCGGGGGAGAGCACTGAAGCTTTCTTT. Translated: CASSSPGESTEAFF.

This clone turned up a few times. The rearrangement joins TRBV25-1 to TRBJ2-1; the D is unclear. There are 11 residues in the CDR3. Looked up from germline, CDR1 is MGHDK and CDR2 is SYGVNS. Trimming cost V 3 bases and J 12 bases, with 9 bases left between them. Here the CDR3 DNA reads TGTGCCAGCAGTGAGGAGAATCGGCAGTTCTTC. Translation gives CASSEENRQFF.

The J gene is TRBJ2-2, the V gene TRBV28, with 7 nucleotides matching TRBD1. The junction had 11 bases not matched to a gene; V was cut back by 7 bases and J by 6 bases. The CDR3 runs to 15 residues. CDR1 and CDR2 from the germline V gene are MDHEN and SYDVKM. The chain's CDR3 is CASKERRQGSGELFF. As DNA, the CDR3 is TGTGCCAGCAAGGAAAGGAGACAGGGCTCCGGGGAGCTGTTTTTT.

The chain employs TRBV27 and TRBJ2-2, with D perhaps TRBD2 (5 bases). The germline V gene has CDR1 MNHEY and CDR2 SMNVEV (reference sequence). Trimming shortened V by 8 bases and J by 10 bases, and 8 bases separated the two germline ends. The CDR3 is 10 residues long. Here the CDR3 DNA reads TGTGCCAGCGGAGGTGTGGAGCTGTTTTTT. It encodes CASGGVELFF.

CDR3 region: CATSRGAYTDTQYF. CDR3 nucleotides: TGTGCCACCAGCAGGGGGGCCTACACAGATACGCAGTATTTT. The rearrangement links TRBV15 to TRBJ2-3, with D tentatively TRBD1 (6 bases). The CDR3 length is 14 residues. Per germline, CDR1 LNHNV and CDR2 YYDKDF (reference sequence). The V end was cut by 3 bases, the J end by 2 bases, with 9 bases between.

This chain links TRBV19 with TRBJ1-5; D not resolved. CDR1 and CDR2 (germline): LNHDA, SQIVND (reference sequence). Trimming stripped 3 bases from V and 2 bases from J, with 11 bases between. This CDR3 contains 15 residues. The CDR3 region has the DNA TGTGCCAGTAGTATTGGGCCGGCAGGCAATCAGCCCCAGCATTTT. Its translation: CASSIGPAGNQPQHF.

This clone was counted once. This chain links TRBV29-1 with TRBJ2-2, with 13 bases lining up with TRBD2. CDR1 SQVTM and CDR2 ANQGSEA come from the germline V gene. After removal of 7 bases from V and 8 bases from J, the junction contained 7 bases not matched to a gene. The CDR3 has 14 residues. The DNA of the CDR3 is TGCAGCGCTGGACTAGCGGGAGTTGGGGGGGAGCTGTTTTTT. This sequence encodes CSAGLAGVGGELFF.

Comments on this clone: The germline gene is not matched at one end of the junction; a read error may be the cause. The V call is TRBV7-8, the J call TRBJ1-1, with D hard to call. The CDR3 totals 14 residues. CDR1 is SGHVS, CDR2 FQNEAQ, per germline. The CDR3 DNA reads TGTGCCAGCAGCTTAGAAAGAGGAAACACTGAAGCTTCCTTT. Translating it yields CASSLERGNTEASF.

The CDR3 spells CASSLAGGRGETQYF. CDR3 nucleotide sequence: TGTGCCAGCAGTTTAGCGGGGGGGCGTGGAGAGACCCAGTACTTC. The chain links TRBV9 to TRBJ2-5; 11 bases match TRBD2. The V and J ends lost 5 bases and 4 bases, in that order; junction bases with no gene match: 7. Germline lookup yields CDR1 SGDLS and CDR2 YYNGEE. The CDR3 loop spans 15 amino acids.

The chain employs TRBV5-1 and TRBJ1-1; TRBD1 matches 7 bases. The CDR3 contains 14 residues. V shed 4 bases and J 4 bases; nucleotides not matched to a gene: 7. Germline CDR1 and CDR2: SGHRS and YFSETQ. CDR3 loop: CASSIRQGSTEAFF. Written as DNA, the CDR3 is TGCGCCAGCAGCATACGACAGGGATCCACTGAAGCTTTCTTT.

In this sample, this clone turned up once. DNA of the CDR3: TGTGCCAGCAGCGCGGGGGCGGGGGGAGAGACCCAGTACTTC. Protein sequence: CASSAGAGGETQYF. The chain carries TRBV5-6 and TRBJ2-5; 8 nucleotides align to TRBD2. CDR3 length: 14 residues. From germline, CDR1 is SGHDT and CDR2 YYEEEE. The V segment lost 4 bases and the J segment 4 bases; nucleotides outside the gene matches: 6.

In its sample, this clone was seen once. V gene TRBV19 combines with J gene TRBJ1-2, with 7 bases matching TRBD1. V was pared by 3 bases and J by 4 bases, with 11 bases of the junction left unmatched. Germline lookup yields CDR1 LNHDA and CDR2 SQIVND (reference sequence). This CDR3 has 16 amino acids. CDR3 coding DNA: TGTGCCAGTAGTATTATTGGAACAGGGGAGGCCTATGGCTACACCTTC. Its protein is CASSIIGTGEAYGYTF.

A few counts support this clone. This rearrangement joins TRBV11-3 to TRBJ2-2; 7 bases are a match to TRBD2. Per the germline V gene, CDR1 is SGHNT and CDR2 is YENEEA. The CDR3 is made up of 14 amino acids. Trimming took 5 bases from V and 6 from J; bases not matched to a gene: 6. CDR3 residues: CASSPTSSPGELFF. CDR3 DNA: TGTGCCAGCAGCCCGACTAGCTCCCCCGGGGAGCTGTTTTTT.

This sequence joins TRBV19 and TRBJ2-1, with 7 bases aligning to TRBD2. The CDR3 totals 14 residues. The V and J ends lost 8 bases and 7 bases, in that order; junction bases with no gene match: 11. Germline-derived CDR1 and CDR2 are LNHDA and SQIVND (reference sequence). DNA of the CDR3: TGTGCCAGTCAAAGCGGGGCGGGGCGGAATGAGCAGTTCTTC. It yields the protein CASQSGAGRNEQFF.

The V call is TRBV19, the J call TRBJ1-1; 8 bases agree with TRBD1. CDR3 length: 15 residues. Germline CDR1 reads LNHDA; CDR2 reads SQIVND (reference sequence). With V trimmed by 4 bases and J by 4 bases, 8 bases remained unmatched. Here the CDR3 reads CASSTKTGEGTEAFF. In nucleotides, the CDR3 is TGTGCCAGTAGTACCAAGACAGGGGAGGGCACTGAAGCTTTCTTT.

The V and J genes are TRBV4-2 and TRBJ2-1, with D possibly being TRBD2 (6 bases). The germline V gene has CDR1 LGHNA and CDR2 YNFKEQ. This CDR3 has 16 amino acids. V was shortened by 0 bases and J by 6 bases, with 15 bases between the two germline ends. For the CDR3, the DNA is TGTGCCAGCAGCCAAGATATGGGGGGTGGTTTCAATGAGCAGTTCTTC. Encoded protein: CASSQDMGGGFNEQFF.

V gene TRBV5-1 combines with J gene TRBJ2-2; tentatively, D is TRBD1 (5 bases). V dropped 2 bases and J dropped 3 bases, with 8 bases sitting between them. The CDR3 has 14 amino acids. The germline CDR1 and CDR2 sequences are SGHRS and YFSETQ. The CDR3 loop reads CASSLDSHTGELFF. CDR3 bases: TGCGCCAGCAGCTTAGACAGCCACACCGGGGAGCTGTTTTTT.

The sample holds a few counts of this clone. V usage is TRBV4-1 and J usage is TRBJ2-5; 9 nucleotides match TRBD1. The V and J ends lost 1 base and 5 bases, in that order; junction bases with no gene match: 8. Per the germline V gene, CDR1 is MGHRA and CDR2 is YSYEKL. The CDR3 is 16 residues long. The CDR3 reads CASSQGTGQGFETQYF. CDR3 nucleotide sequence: TGCGCCAGCAGCCAAGGTACGGGACAGGGTTTCGAGACCCAGTACTTC.

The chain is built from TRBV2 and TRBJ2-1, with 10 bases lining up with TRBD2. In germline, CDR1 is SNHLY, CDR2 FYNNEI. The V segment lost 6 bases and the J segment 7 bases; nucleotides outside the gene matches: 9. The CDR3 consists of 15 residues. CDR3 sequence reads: CASSPSSGSWNEQFF. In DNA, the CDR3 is TGTGCCAGCAGCCCCTCTAGCGGGAGCTGGAATGAGCAGTTCTTC. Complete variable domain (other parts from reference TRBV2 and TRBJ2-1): EPEVTQTPSHQVTQMGQEVILRCVPISNHLYFYWYRQILGQKVEFLVSFYNNEISEKSEIFDDQFSVERPDGSNFTLKIRSTKLEDSAMYFCASSPSSGSWNEQFFGPGTRLTVL.

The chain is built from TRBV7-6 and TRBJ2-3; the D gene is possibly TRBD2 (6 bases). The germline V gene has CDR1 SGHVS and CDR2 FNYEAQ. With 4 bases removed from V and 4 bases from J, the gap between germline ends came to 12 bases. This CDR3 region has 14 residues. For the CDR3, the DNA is TGTGCCAGCAGCTCGGGTTGGGGGGCAGATACGCAGTATTTT. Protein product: CASSSGWGADTQYF.

In nucleotides, the CDR3 is TGTGCCAGTAGCCTCCTCGGGGGTTTGAACACCGGGGAGCTGTTTTTT. Its translation is CASSLLGGLNTGELFF. The V and J genes are TRBV19 and TRBJ2-2, with D perhaps TRBD2 (6 bases). This CDR3 contains 16 residues. Trimming took off 6 bases at V and 1 base at J, with 15 bases between the two ends. Germline V gene data show CDR1 as LNHDA and CDR2 as SQIVND (reference sequence).

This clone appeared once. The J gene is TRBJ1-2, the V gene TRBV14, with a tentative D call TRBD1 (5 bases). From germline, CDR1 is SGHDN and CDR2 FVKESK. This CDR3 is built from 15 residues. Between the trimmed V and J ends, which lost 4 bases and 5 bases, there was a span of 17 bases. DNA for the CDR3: TGTGCCAGCAGCCTCTCACCCCCCCGACAGTATGGCTACACCTTC. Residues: CASSLSPPRQYGYTF. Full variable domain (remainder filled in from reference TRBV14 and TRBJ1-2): EAGVTQFPSHSVIEKGQTVTLRCDPISGHDNLYWYRRVMGKEIKFLLHFVKESKQDESGMPNNRFLAERTGGTYSTLKVQPAELEDSGVYFCASSLSPPRQYGYTFGSGTRLTVV.

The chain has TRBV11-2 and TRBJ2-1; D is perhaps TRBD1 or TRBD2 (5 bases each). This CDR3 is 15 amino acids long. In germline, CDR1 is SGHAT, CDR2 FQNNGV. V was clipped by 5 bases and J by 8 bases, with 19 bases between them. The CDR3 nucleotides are TGTGCCAGCAGCGTAGGGGCCGAGGGATGGGATGAGCAGTTCTTC. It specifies CASSVGAEGWDEQFF.

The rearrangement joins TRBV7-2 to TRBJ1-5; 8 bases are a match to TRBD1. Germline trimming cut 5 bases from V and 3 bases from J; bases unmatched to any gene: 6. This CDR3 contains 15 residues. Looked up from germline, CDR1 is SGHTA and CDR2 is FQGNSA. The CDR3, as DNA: TGTGCCAGCAGCCCTCGGACAGGGTACAATCAGCCCCAGCATTTT. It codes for CASSPRTGYNQPQHF. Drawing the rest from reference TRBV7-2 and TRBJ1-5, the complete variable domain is GAGVSQSPSNKVTEKGKDVELRCDPISGHTALYWYRQSLGQGLEFLIYFQGNSAPDKSGLPSDRFSAERTGGSVSTLTIQRTQQEDSAVYLCASSPRTGYNQPQHFGDGTRLSIL.